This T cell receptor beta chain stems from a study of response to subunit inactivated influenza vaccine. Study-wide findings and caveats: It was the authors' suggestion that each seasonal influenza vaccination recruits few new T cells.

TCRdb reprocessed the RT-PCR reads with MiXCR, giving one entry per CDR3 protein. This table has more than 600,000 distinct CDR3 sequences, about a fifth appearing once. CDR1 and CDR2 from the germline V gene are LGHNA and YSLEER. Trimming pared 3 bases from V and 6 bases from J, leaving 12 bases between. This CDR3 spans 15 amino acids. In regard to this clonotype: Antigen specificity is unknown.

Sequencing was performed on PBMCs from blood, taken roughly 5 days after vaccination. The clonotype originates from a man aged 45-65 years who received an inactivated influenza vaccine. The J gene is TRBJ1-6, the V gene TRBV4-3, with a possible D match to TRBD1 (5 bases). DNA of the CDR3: TGCGCCAGCAGCCAGGGACGGGGCACTAATTCACCCCTCCACTTT. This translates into CASSQGRGTNSPLHF.